A single sample is the source of the 5 T cell receptor beta chains below, sequenced in a study of CXCR3 chemokines and chemotherapy response in bladder cancer. TCRdb ran MiXCR on the PCR reads and lists one entry per CDR3 protein. In the table there are more than 10,000 distinct CDR3 sequences, around 11% of which are singletons. Sampling was conducted from a patient whose treatment included neoadjuvant chemotherapy. The receptor set was obtained from a human donor with bladder cancer that did not respond to neoadjuvant chemotherapy.

This clonotype was seen at least ten times. The gene calls are TRBV6-6 and TRBJ1-5; 7 nucleotides match TRBD1. The CDR3 is made up of 16 amino acids. Losses at the gene ends were 5 bases for V and 3 bases for J; bases not matched to a gene: 10. The germline V gene has CDR1 MNHNY and CDR2 SVGAGI (reference sequence). The CDR3 sequence is CASSTATGRANQPQHF. In nucleotides, the CDR3 is TGTGCCAGCAGTACTGCGACAGGGCGGGCCAATCAGCCCCAGCATTTT.

The chain combines TRBV6-5 with TRBJ1-3, with unresolved D. The CDR3 runs 15 residues. V dropped 2 bases and J dropped 0 bases, with 8 bases sitting between them. Germline V CDR1 and CDR2: MNHEY, SVGAGI. The CDR3 is CASSYTQSSGNTIYF. The CDR3 nucleotides are TGTGCCAGCAGTTACACCCAGTCCTCTGGAAACACCATATATTTT.

Ten or more counts support this clonotype. V usage is TRBV7-2 and J usage is TRBJ1-2; a weak D match, TRBD1 (6 bases). V shed 5 bases and J shed 7 bases, with 20 bases lying between them. Germline V gene data show CDR1 as SGHTA and CDR2 as FQGNSA. CDR3 length: 15 residues. The CDR3 DNA follows: TGTGCCAGCAGCCCACTGGCGGGGGGCGAGGTTGGCTACACCTTC. Residues: CASSPLAGGEVGYTF.

This clonotype was counted many times. This chain connects TRBV6-5 to TRBJ1-1; D is unclear. The germline V and J ends were trimmed by 0 bases and 6 bases, with 8 bases remaining between them. CDR3 length: 13 residues. In germline, CDR1 is MNHEY, CDR2 SVGAGI. CDR3: CASSYSIGSEAFF. CDR3 nucleotide sequence: TGTGCCAGCAGTTACTCGATTGGGTCTGAAGCTTTCTTT.

Many counts were recorded for this clonotype. This rearrangement joins TRBV9 to TRBJ1-1; D gene unclear. V lost 1 base, J lost 9 bases, and 10 bases lay in between. The CDR3 loop spans 12 amino acids. The germline gives CDR1 SGDLS, CDR2 YYNGEE. CDR3 protein: CASSVPGRKAFF. The DNA for the CDR3 is TGTGCCAGCAGCGTACCCGGTAGGAAAGCTTTCTTT. Complete variable domain (other parts from reference TRBV9 and TRBJ1-1): DSGVTQTPKHLITATGQRVTLRCSPRSGDLSVYWYQQSLDQGLQFLIQYYNGEERAKGNILERFSAQQFPDLHSELNLSSLELGDSALYFCASSVPGRKAFFGQGTRLTVV.